This T cell receptor (beta chain) was profiled in a study of identical twins. Study-level points and caveats: Monozygotic twins shared more out-of-frame TCR alpha than recombination models predicted. The conclusions drew on cross-sectional statistical analysis instead of tracking the same donors.

Note on this clonotype: What it binds is unknown.

Via MiXCR, TCRdb re-called the 5' RACE reads, giving one row per CDR3 protein. The table lists around 340,000 distinct CDR3 sequences, over 9% of them singletons. The V gene's germline CDR1 is DFQATT and CDR2 SNEGSKA (reference sequence). The CDR3 totals 15 residues. The V and J ends lost 5 bases and 9 bases, in that order; junction bases with no gene match: 9. This sample was also put to use in a study of yellow fever vaccine responses in identical twins.

The rearrangement uses TRBV20-1 and TRBJ2-1; the match to TRBD2 covers 14 bases. The specimen was CD8+ T cells sorted from blood. This TCR derives from a woman aged 18 to 35 in good health. The CDR3 protein is CSAPQTSGGAPEQFF. As DNA, the CDR3 is TGCAGTGCTCCCCAGACTAGCGGGGGGGCTCCTGAGCAGTTCTTC.